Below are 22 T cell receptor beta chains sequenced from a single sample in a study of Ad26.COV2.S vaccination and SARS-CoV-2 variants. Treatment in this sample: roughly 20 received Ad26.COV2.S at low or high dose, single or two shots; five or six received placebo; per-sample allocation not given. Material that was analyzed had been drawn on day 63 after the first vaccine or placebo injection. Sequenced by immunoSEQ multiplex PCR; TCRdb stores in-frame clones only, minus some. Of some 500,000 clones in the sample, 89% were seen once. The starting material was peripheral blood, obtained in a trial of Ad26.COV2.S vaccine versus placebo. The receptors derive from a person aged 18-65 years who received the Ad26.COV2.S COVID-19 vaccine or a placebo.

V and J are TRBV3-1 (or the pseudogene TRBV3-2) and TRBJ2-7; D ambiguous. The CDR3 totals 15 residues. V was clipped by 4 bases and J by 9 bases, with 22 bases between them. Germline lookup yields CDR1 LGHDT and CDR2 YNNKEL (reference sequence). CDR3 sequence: CASSRPGPMTVGQYV. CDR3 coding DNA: TGTGCCAGCAGCCGCCCTGGACCAATGACGGTCGGGCAGTACGTC.

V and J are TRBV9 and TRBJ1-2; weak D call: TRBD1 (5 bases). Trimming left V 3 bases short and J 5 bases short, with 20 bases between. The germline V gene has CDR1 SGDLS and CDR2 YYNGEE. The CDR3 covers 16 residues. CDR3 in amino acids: CASSANQPGTAYGYTF. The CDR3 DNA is TGTGCCAGCAGCGCGAACCAACCCGGGACCGCTTATGGCTACACCTTC.

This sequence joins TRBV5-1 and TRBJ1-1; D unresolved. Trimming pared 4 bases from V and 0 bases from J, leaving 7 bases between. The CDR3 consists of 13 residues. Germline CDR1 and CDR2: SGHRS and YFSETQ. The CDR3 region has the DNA TGCGCCAGCAGCATGGGGATGAACACTGAAGCTTTCTTT. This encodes CASSMGMNTEAFF.

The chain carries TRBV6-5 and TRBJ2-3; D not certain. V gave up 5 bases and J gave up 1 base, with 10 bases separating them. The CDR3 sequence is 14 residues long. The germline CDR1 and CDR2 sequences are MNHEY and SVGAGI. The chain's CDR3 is CASSTLEGTDTQYF. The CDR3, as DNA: TGTGCCAGCAGTACCCTTGAGGGCACAGATACGCAGTATTTT.

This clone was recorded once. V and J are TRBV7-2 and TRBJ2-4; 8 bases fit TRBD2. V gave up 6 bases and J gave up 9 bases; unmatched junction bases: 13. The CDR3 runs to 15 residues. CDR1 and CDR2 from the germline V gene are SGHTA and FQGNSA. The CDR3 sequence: CASRPQGTRVGIQYF. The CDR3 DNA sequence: TGTGCCAGCAGGCCGCAGGGGACTAGGGTGGGCATTCAGTACTTC.

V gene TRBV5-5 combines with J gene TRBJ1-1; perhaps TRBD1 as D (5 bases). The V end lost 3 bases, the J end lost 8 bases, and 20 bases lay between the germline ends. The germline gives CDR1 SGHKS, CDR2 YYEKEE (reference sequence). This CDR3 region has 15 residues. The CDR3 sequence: CASSSRLTQGAEAFF. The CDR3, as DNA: TGTGCCAGCAGCTCGCGTCTTACCCAGGGTGCCGAAGCTTTCTTT. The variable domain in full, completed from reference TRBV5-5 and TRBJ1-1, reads DAGVTQSPTHLIKTRGQQVTLRCSPISGHKSVSWYQQVLGQGPQFIFQYYEKEERGRGNFPDRFSARQFPNYSSELNVNALLLGDSALYLCASSSRLTQGAEAFFGQGTRLTVV.

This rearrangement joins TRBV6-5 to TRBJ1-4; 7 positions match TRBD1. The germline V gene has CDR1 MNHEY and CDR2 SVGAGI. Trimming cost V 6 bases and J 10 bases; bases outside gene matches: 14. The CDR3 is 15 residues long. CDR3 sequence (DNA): TGTGCCAGCAGCCTCTCGACAGGGACTTTTGTAAAACTGTTTTTT. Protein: CASSLSTGTFVKLFF.

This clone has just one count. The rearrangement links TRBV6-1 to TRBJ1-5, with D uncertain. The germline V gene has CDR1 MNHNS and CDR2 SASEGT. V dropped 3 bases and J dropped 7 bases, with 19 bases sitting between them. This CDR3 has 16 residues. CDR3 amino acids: CASSDAGLWLGQPQHF. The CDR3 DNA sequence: TGTGCCAGCAGTGACGCAGGACTTTGGCTGGGGCAGCCCCAGCATTTT.

The CDR3 DNA sequence: TGTGCCAGCAGGCGGACAGGTTACGAGCAGTTCTTC. This translates into CASRRTGYEQFF. The chain links TRBV2 to TRBJ2-1; 7 nucleotides align to TRBD1. The germline V gene encodes CDR1 SNHLY and CDR2 FYNNEI. The length of the CDR3 is 12 residues. V shed 6 bases and J 10 bases; nucleotides not matched to a gene: 6.

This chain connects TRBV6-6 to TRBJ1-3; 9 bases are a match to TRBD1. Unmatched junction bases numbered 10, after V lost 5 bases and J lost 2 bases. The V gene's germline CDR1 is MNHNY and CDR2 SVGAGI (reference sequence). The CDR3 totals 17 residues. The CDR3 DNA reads TGTGCCAGCAGTCATACCGCCGGGACAGGGCCTGGAAACACCATATATTTT. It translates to CASSHTAGTGPGNTIYF.

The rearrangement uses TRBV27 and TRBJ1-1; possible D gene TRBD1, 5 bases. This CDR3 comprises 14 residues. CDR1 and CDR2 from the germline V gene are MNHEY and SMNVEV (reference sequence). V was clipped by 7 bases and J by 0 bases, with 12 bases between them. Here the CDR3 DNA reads TGTGCCAGCAAAGAGGGGAGCATGAACACTGAAGCTTTCTTT. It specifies CASKEGSMNTEAFF.

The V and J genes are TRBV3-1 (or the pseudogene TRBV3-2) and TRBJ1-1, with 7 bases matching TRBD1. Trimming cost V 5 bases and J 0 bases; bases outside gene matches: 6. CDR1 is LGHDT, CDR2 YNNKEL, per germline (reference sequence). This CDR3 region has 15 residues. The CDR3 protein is CASSEWDSMNTEAFF. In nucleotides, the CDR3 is TGTGCCAGCAGCGAGTGGGACAGCATGAACACTGAAGCTTTCTTT.

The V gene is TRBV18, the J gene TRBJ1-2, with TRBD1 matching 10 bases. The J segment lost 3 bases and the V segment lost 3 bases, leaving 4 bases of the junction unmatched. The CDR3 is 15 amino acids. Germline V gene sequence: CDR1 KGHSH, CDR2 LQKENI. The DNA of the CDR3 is TGTGCCAGCTCACCGAGACAGGGGGCGGACTATGGCTACACCTTC. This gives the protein CASSPRQGADYGYTF.

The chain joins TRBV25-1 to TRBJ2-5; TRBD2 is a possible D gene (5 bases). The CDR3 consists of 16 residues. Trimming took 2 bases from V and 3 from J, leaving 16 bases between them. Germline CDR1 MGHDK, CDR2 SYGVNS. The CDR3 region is CASSETASGYEETQYF. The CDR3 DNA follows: TGTGCCAGCAGTGAAACTGCCAGCGGTTATGAAGAGACCCAGTACTTC.

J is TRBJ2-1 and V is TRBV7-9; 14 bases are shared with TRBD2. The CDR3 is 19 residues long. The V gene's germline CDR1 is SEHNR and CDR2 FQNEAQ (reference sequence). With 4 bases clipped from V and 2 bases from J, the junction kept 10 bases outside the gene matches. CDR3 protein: CASSSRGTSGGLPYNEQFF. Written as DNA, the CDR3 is TGTGCCAGCAGCTCCCGCGGGACTAGCGGGGGACTACCCTACAATGAGCAGTTCTTC.

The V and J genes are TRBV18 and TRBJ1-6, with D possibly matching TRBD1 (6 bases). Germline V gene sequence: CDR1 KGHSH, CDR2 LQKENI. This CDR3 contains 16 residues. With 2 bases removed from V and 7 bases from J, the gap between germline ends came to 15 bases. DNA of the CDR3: TGTGCCAGCTCACCATCTACGACAGGAGCAAATTCACCCCTCCACTTT. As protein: CASSPSTTGANSPLHF.

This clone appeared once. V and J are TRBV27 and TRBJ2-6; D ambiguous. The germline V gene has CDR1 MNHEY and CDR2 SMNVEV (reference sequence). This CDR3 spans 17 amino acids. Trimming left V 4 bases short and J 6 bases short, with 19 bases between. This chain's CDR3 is CASSSASKVIMANVLTF. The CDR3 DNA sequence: TGTGCCAGCAGTTCCGCCTCCAAGGTGATCATGGCCAACGTCCTGACTTTC.

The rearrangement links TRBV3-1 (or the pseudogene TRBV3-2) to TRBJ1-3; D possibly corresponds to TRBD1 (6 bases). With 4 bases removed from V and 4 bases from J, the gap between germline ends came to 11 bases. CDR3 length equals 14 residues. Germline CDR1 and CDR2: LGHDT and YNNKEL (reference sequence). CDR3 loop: CASSPWTDGNTIYF. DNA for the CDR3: TGTGCCAGCAGCCCCTGGACAGACGGAAACACCATATATTTT.

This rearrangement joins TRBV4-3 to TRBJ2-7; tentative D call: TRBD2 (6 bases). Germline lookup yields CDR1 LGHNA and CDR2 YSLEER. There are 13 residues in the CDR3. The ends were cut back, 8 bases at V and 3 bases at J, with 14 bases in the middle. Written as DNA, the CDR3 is TGCGCCAGCTCCGGGGGTGCTGGCTACGAGCAGTACTTC. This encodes CASSGGAGYEQYF.

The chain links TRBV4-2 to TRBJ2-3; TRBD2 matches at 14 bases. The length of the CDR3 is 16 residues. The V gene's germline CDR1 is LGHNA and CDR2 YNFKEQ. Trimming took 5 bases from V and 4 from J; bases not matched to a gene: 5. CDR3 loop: CASSFGTSGSSDTQYF. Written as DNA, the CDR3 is TGTGCCAGCAGCTTTGGGACTAGCGGGAGTTCAGATACGCAGTATTTT.

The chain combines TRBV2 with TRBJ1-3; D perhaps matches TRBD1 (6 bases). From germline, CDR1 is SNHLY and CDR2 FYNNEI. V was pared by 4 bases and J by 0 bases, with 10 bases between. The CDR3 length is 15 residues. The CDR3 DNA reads TGTGCCAGCAGTGTGGGACACTCCTCTGGAAACACCATATATTTT. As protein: CASSVGHSSGNTIYF.

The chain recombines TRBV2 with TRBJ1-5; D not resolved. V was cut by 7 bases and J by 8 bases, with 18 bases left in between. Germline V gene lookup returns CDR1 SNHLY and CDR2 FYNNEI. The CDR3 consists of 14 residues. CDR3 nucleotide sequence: TGTGCCAGCAATCCCGAGGCAAGCGGGAAGCCCCAGCATTTT. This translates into CASNPEASGKPQHF.